A selection of T cell receptor beta chains follows, all from one sample in a study of graft-versus-host responses after intestinal transplantation. This table comes from immunoSEQ multiplex PCR, and its TCRdb copy is limited to in-frame clones, with some not included. The data show about 12,000 clones, about a third seen once. Material: alloreactive CD8+ T cells from a mixed lymphocyte reaction culture, obtained before intestinal transplant. These receptors originate from a human patient who received an intestinal transplant. Each CDR3 is given with its conserved first and last residue. D genes are given only for firm matches. A row's size may be missing; if present it is once, few, many or a size class.

J: TRBJ1-4
V: TRBV9
D: TRBD1
size: few
CDR3: CASSVGPRGTGYEKLFF
DNA: TGTGCCAGCAGCGTAGGCCCTCGGGGGACAGGCTATGAAAAACTGTTTTTT

J: TRBJ2-6
V: TRBV5-6
D: NA
size: few
CDR3: CASSYGTSNVLTF
DNA: TGTGCCAGCAGCTACGGGACTTCCAACGTCCTGACTTTC

J: TRBJ2-7
V: TRBV19
D: NA
size: medium-sized
CDR3: CASSWAAGSYEQYF
DNA: TGTGCCAGTAGCTGGGCGGCGGGCTCCTACGAGCAGTACTTC

J: TRBJ2-2
V: TRBV4-1
D: TRBD2
size: few
CDR3: CASSQGRESTGELFF
DNA: TGCGCCAGCAGCCAAGGGCGGGAGAGCACCGGGGAGCTGTTTTTT

J: TRBJ2-2
V: TRBV5-1
D: TRBD2
size: NA
CDR3: CASSLDWTSGPENTGELFF
DNA: TGCGCCAGCAGCTTGGATTGGACTAGCGGACCGGAGAACACCGGGGAGCTGTTTTTT

J: TRBJ2-7
V: TRBV2
D: TRBD1
size: few
CDR3: CASERTGHYEQYF
DNA: TGTGCCAGTGAAAGGACAGGGCACTACGAGCAGTACTTC

J: TRBJ2-7
V: TRBV4-3
D: TRBD2
size: few
CDR3: CASSQGTSGYEQYF
DNA: TGCGCCAGCAGCCAAGGGACTAGCGGCTACGAGCAGTACTTC

J: TRBJ2-7
V: TRBV11-1
D: NA
size: few
CDR3: CASSFGWGAYEQYF
DNA: TGTGCCAGCAGCTTTGGTTGGGGGGCCTACGAGCAGTACTTC

J: TRBJ2-7
V: TRBV11-2
D: NA
size: NA
CDR3: CASSLGGSSYEQYF
DNA: TGTGCCAGCAGCTTAGGCGGGTCCTCCTACGAGCAGTACTTC

J: TRBJ2-1
V: TRBV9
D: TRBD2
size: NA
CDR3: CASSVVAGNEQFF
DNA: TGTGCCAGCAGCGTGGTAGCGGGTAATGAGCAGTTCTTC

J: TRBJ2-2
V: TRBV5-5
D: NA
size: NA
CDR3: CASSGQGETNTGELFF
DNA: TGTGCCAGCAGCGGGCAAGGGGAAACGAACACCGGGGAGCTGTTTTTT

J: TRBJ2-1
V: TRBV4-2
D: TRBD2
size: NA
CDR3: CASSQGTSGSEQFF
DNA: TGTGCCAGCAGCCAAGGGACTAGCGGGAGTGAGCAGTTCTTC

J: TRBJ1-2
V: TRBV4-2
D: NA
size: NA
CDR3: CASSQDPTFPNYGYTF
DNA: TGTGCCAGCAGCCAAGATCCGACCTTCCCCAACTATGGCTACACCTTC

J: TRBJ2-6
V: TRBV4-3
D: TRBD1
size: NA
CDR3: CASSQELTGSGANVLTF
DNA: TGCGCCAGCAGTCAAGAGTTGACAGGGTCAGGGGCCAACGTCCTGACTTTC

J: TRBJ2-1
V: TRBV28
D: TRBD2
size: few
CDR3: CASSLLGRAFYNEQFF
DNA: TGTGCCAGCAGTTTACTCGGGAGGGCCTTTTACAATGAGCAGTTCTTC

J: TRBJ2-7
V: TRBV6-1
D: NA
size: NA
CDR3: CASSEGETYEQYF
DNA: TGTGCCAGCAGTGAAGGGGAGACCTACGAGCAGTACTTC

J: TRBJ2-7
V: TRBV2
D: NA
size: few
CDR3: CASRVYEQYF
DNA: TGTGCCAGCAGAGTCTACGAGCAGTACTTC

J: TRBJ2-2
V: TRBV9
D: TRBD2
size: NA
CDR3: CASSVPKAPGLAGDTGELFF
DNA: TGTGCCAGCAGCGTACCCAAGGCCCCGGGACTAGCGGGAGATACCGGGGAGCTGTTTTTT

J: TRBJ2-7
V: TRBV5-6
D: TRBD2
size: NA
CDR3: CASSFGTSRYEQCF
DNA: TGTGCCAGCAGCTTCGGGACTAGCCGCTACGAGCAGTGCTTC

J: TRBJ2-2
V: TRBV1
D: NA
size: NA
CDR3: CTSSLSGSRAVF
DNA: TGCACCAGCAGCTTAAGCGGGAGCAGAGCTGTTTTT

J: TRBJ1-1
V: TRBV4-3
D: NA
size: few
CDR3: CASSQVQGGTEAFF
DNA: TGCGCCAGCAGCCAAGTACAGGGTGGCACTGAAGCTTTCTTT

J: TRBJ2-1
V: TRBV5-6
D: TRBD2
size: NA
CDR3: CASSLGLAGSSYNEQFF
DNA: TGTGCCAGCAGCTTGGGACTAGCGGGGAGCTCCTACAATGAGCAGTTCTTC

J: TRBJ2-1
V: TRBV28
D: TRBD2
size: few
CDR3: CASSPIGLVNEQFF
DNA: TGTGCCAGCAGTCCTATCGGACTAGTAAATGAGCAGTTCTTC

J: TRBJ2-1
V: TRBV6-5
D: TRBD2
size: NA
CDR3: CASSTSGSLYNEQFF
DNA: TGTGCCAGCAGTACTAGCGGGAGCCTCTACAATGAGCAGTTCTTC

J: TRBJ2-1
V: TRBV10-2
D: TRBD2
size: few
CDR3: CASGLAAYNEQFF
DNA: TGCGCCAGCGGGCTAGCGGCCTACAATGAGCAGTTCTTC

J: TRBJ2-7
V: TRBV28
D: TRBD2
size: medium-sized
CDR3: CASSMSGKYEQYF
DNA: TGTGCCAGCAGTATGAGCGGGAAATACGAGCAGTACTTC

J: TRBJ2-7
V: TRBV7-9
D: TRBD2
size: NA
CDR3: CASSQGLAGYEQYF
DNA: TGCGCCAGCAGCCAAGGACTAGCCGGTTACGAGCAGTACTTC

J: TRBJ2-7
V: TRBV27
D: TRBD2
size: NA
CDR3: CASSLSGTSGSEYEQYF
DNA: TGTGCCAGCAGTTTATCGGGGACTAGCGGGAGTGAGTACGAGCAGTACTTC

J: TRBJ2-7
V: TRBV5-6
D: NA
size: NA
CDR3: CASGVGGYEQYF
DNA: TGTGCCAGCGGCGTGGGGGGATACGAGCAGTACTTC

J: TRBJ2-5
V: TRBV6-1
D: NA
size: NA
CDR3: CASSNGLATRPQYF
DNA: TGTGCCAGCAGCAACGGGTTAGCGACCCGACCCCAGTACTTC

J: TRBJ1-2
V: TRBV9
D: TRBD1
size: few
CDR3: CASRQDRGDYGYTF
DNA: TGTGCCAGCAGACAGGACAGGGGGGACTATGGCTACACCTTC

J: TRBJ2-7
V: TRBV11-1
D: TRBD2
size: few
CDR3: CASSLVTSGYEQYF
DNA: TGTGCCAGCAGCTTAGTGACTAGCGGGTACGAGCAGTACTTC

J: TRBJ1-1
V: TRBV29-1
D: NA
size: few
CDR3: CSVGSGNTEAFF
DNA: TGCAGCGTTGGCTCAGGTAACACTGAAGCTTTCTTT

J: TRBJ2-7
V: TRBV5-4
D: TRBD2
size: NA
CDR3: CASSQDVRLAGSYEQYF
DNA: TGTGCCAGCAGCCAAGATGTCCGACTAGCGGGCTCCTACGAGCAGTACTTC

J: TRBJ1-1
V: TRBV27
D: TRBD1
size: NA
CDR3: CASSFGTGTEAFF
DNA: TGTGCCAGCAGTTTCGGGACAGGGACTGAAGCTTTCTTT

J: TRBJ1-1
V: TRBV7-9
D: NA
size: medium-sized
CDR3: CASSPGVLEAFF
DNA: TGTGCCAGCAGCCCTGGAGTCCTTGAAGCTTTCTTT

J: TRBJ1-3
V: TRBV4-1
D: NA
size: NA
CDR3: CASSQEGLRNTIYF
DNA: TGCGCCAGCAGCCAAGAGGGACTTCGAAACACCATATATTTT

J: TRBJ2-7
V: TRBV6-1
D: NA
size: NA
CDR3: CASSEIWNEDEQYF
DNA: TGTGCCAGCAGTGAAATATGGAACGAGGATGAGCAGTACTTC

J: TRBJ2-3
V: TRBV5-6
D: TRBD2
size: medium-sized
CDR3: CASNLPTGTSPVTQYF
DNA: TGTGCCAGCAATTTACCAACAGGGACTAGCCCCGTGACGCAGTATTTT

J: TRBJ2-7
V: TRBV11-2
D: NA
size: large
CDR3: CASSLHEGVAYEQYF
DNA: TGTGCCAGCAGCTTACACGAGGGAGTCGCCTACGAGCAGTACTTC

J: TRBJ2-2
V: TRBV10-1
D: NA
size: few
CDR3: CASSESGRGWGNHSRGWGTGELFF
DNA: TGCGCCAGCAGTGAGTCTGGTAGGGGTTGGGGTAACCACAGTAGGGGTTGGGGCACCGGGGAGCTGTTTTTT

J: TRBJ1-5
V: TRBV6-1
D: TRBD1
size: NA
CDR3: CASSGTGHRQPQHF
DNA: TGTGCCAGCAGCGGGACAGGGCATCGTCAGCCCCAGCATTTT

J: TRBJ1-5
V: TRBV4-2
D: NA
size: NA
CDR3: CASSQAVGGNQPQHF
DNA: TGTGCCAGCAGCCAAGCCGTGGGGGGCAATCAGCCCCAGCATTTT